This T cell receptor beta chain stems from a study of blood T cell repertoires in COVID-19. Here immunoSEQ multiplex PCR was the method, and the copy in TCRdb shows in-frame clones only, minus some. This sample yields a few hundred thousand clones, of which approximately 90% are seen a single time; 0.7% to 0.85% belongs to the top ten. The sample comprised peripheral blood. The receptor's source is a man aged 18 to 29 with COVID-19, enrolled during active disease.

This CDR3 is CASSVRTGGNSPLHF. The CDR3 coding sequence is TGTGCCAGCAGTGTCCGGACAGGGGGGAATTCACCCCTCCACTTT. The chain recombines TRBV13 with TRBJ1-6; 10 positions agree with TRBD1. Germline V lookup: CDR1 PRHDT, CDR2 FYEKMQ (reference sequence). This CDR3 is 15 amino acids long. V lost 6 bases and J lost 7; bases outside the gene matches: 6.